Below are 25 T cell receptor beta chains sequenced from a single sample in a study of blood T cell repertoires in COVID-19 (TCRdb year 2020). Library construction relied on the immunoSEQ multiplex PCR assay. Not all clones reach the TCRdb copy of this immuneACCESS table, which keeps in-frame sequences only. Checked studies attribute under half of the gap to unresolved V genes and leave the rest unexplained. The sample table contains approximately 330,000 clones; only one count was recorded for 88% of them. The ten top clones hold roughly 4% of the sample. The sequenced sample consisted of peripheral blood. The receptors were gathered from a woman in her 50s with active or convalescent COVID-19.

V and J are TRBV18 and TRBJ1-1, with D perhaps TRBD1 (5 bases). Germline V gene lookup returns CDR1 KGHSH and CDR2 LQKENI. This CDR3 has 14 amino acids. V dropped 5 bases and J dropped 1 base, with 11 bases sitting between them. CDR3 amino acids: CASSSQDKNTEAFF. DNA of the CDR3: TGTGCCAGCTCATCACAGGACAAGAACACTGAAGCTTTCTTT.

The rearrangement links TRBV11-2 to TRBJ2-2; 7 bases are a match to TRBD2. The J segment lost 7 bases and the V segment lost 3 bases, leaving 8 bases of the junction unmatched. The CDR3 totals 15 residues. The germline gives CDR1 SGHAT, CDR2 FQNNGV. The CDR3 region has the DNA TGTGCCAGCAGCTTCAGCGGGATGGGTGGCGGGGAGCTGTTTTTT. This sequence encodes CASSFSGMGGGELFF.

The genes are TRBV3-1 (or the pseudogene TRBV3-2) and TRBJ1-2; 7 positions agree with TRBD1. J gave up 3 bases and V 11 bases, and 21 bases lay outside the gene matches. The CDR3 covers 17 residues. CDR1 and CDR2 from the germline V gene are LGHDT and YNNKEL (reference sequence). CDR3 region: CAPRLGQGGRADYGYTF. The DNA of the CDR3 is TGTGCCCCACGTCTGGGGCAGGGGGGTCGGGCTGACTATGGCTACACCTTC.

This clone was found once. V and J are TRBV4-2 and TRBJ1-2; 12 bases agree with TRBD1. This CDR3 comprises 13 residues. Germline assignment: CDR1 LGHNA and CDR2 YNFKEQ. After removal of 7 bases from V and 7 bases from J, the junction contained 4 bases not matched to a gene. Here the CDR3 DNA reads TGTGCCAGCACAGCGGGACAGGGGGCTGGCTACACCTTC. It yields the protein CASTAGQGAGYTF.

The V gene is TRBV29-1, the J gene TRBJ1-2, with TRBD1 as a possible D gene (5 bases). V lost 6 bases to trimming and J lost 3 bases, with 14 bases between them. The germline V gene encodes CDR1 SQVTM and CDR2 ANQGSEA. This CDR3 spans 13 amino acids. This CDR3 reads CSVAPGGDYGYTF. For the CDR3, the DNA is TGCAGCGTCGCCCCGGGGGGAGACTATGGCTACACCTTC.

J is TRBJ1-2 and V is TRBV3-1 (or the pseudogene TRBV3-2); no clear D gene. This CDR3 has 13 residues. Looked up from germline, CDR1 is LGHDT and CDR2 is YNNKEL (reference sequence). The V end lost 0 bases, the J end lost 11 bases, and 13 bases lay between the germline ends. The DNA of the CDR3 is TGTGCCAGCAGCCAAGATGCCGGGTCATATTACACCTTC. Translating gives CASSQDAGSYYTF.

The chain carries TRBV7-8 and TRBJ2-7; 8 bases line up with TRBD2. This CDR3 is 14 amino acids long. V was pared by 5 bases and J by 3 bases, with 6 bases of the junction left unmatched. CDR1 and CDR2 from the germline V gene are SGHVS and FQNEAQ. CDR3 in DNA: TGTGCCAGCAGCCAAAGACTAGCGCTCTACGAGCAGTACTTC. Its translation: CASSQRLALYEQYF.

The V and J genes are TRBV29-1 and TRBJ2-2; D perhaps matches TRBD1 (5 bases). This CDR3 is built from 13 residues. Deletions cut 4 bases from V and 7 bases from J, with 13 bases between. CDR1 is SQVTM, CDR2 ANQGSEA, per germline. CDR3 amino acids: CSVVLGLSGELFF. The CDR3 DNA is TGCAGCGTTGTTTTGGGGCTTAGCGGGGAGCTGTTTTTT.

The rearrangement joins TRBV2 to TRBJ1-2, with TRBD1 as a possible D gene (5 bases). The CDR3 sequence is 12 residues long. V lost 4 bases to trimming and J lost 5 bases, with 8 bases between them. Germline-derived CDR1 and CDR2 are SNHLY and FYNNEI. CDR3 sequence: CASSGDFYGYTF. The CDR3 coding sequence is TGTGCCAGCAGTGGGGACTTTTATGGCTACACCTTC.

The CDR3: CASSLNPTGGNEQFF. The CDR3 DNA follows: TGTGCCAGCAGCTTAAATCCGACAGGGGGCAATGAGCAGTTCTTC. The V and J genes are TRBV7-8 and TRBJ2-1, with 9 bases lining up with TRBD1. Germline CDR1 is SGHVS and CDR2 is FQNEAQ. V lost 2 bases to trimming and J lost 6 bases; unmatched junction nucleotides: 5. The CDR3 is 15 residues long. Together with reference TRBV7-8 and TRBJ2-1, the CDR3 gives the full variable domain: GAGVSQSPRYKVAKRGQDVALRCDPISGHVSLFWYQQALGQGPEFLTYFQNEAQLDKSGLPSDRFFAERPEGSVSTLKIQRTQQEDSAVYLCASSLNPTGGNEQFFGPGTRLTVL.

This clone was detected only once. J is TRBJ2-3 and V is TRBV27; D ambiguous. Germline V lookup: CDR1 MNHEY, CDR2 SMNVEV (reference sequence). There are 16 residues in the CDR3. V was clipped by 2 bases and J by 4 bases, with 16 bases between them. The chain's CDR3 is CASSLRFQRGADTQYF. The CDR3 DNA reads as TGTGCCAGCAGTTTACGGTTTCAGAGAGGTGCAGATACGCAGTATTTT.

The V call is TRBV4-3, the J call TRBJ2-3, with a possible D match to TRBD1 (5 bases). This CDR3 is built from 14 residues. The V end was cut by 4 bases, the J end by 0 bases, with 8 bases between. Germline V gene data show CDR1 as LGHNA and CDR2 as YSLEER. In nucleotides, the CDR3 is TGCGCCAGCAGCCCCAGACAGAGCACAGATACGCAGTATTTT. Translating gives CASSPRQSTDTQYF.

V usage is TRBV5-3 and J usage is TRBJ1-2; TRBD1 agrees at 8 bases. TRBV5-3 is recorded as an ORF, its role being uncertain. This CDR3 contains 14 residues. V was pared by 4 bases and J by 4 bases, with 6 bases of the junction left unmatched. CDR3 sequence reads: CARSPDRDSYGYTF. Written as DNA, the CDR3 is TGTGCCAGAAGCCCGGACAGGGACAGCTATGGCTACACCTTC.

V gene TRBV2 combines with J gene TRBJ2-7, with 7 bases matching TRBD1. The CDR3 covers 14 residues. Germline assignment: CDR1 SNHLY and CDR2 FYNNEI. Trimming cost V 2 bases and J 6 bases; bases outside gene matches: 7. This CDR3 reads CASSESEGAPEQYF. The CDR3 nucleotides read TGTGCCAGCAGTGAAAGCGAGGGGGCGCCCGAGCAGTACTTC.

J is TRBJ1-5 and V is TRBV6-5, with TRBD1 as a possible D gene (5 bases). V dropped 4 bases and J dropped 2 bases, with 6 bases sitting between them. There are 13 residues in the CDR3. Germline loops: CDR1 MNHEY, CDR2 SVGAGI. For the CDR3, the DNA is TGTGCCAGCAGTTGGGGGGGCAATCAGCCCCAGCATTTT. Translated, it gives CASSWGGNQPQHF.

The rearrangement joins TRBV5-4 to TRBJ1-2; TRBD1 agrees at 8 bases. CDR1 and CDR2 from the germline V gene are SGHNT and YYREEE (reference sequence). The junction had 6 bases not matched to a gene; V was cut back by 4 bases and J by 4 bases. This CDR3 has 14 amino acids. The chain's CDR3 is CASSTPDRAYGYTF. The CDR3 bases are TGTGCCAGCAGCACTCCGGACAGGGCCTATGGCTACACCTTC.

The rearrangement joins TRBV14 to TRBJ2-1; 10 bases match TRBD2. Germline V gives CDR1 SGHDN, CDR2 FVKESK. Trimming took 0 bases from V and 2 from J; bases not matched to a gene: 1. CDR3 length equals 16 residues. CDR3 in DNA: TGTGCCAGCAGCCAAGAGACTAGCGGGCCCTACAATGAGCAGTTCTTC. Protein: CASSQETSGPYNEQFF.

The chain links TRBV2 to TRBJ2-4; D is undetermined. The length of the CDR3 is 14 residues. The germline gives CDR1 SNHLY, CDR2 FYNNEI. The CDR3 here is CATSEWSIQNIQYF. As DNA, the CDR3 is TGTGCGACCAGCGAGTGGTCTATACAAAACATTCAGTACTTC.

This chain joins TRBV3-1 (or the pseudogene TRBV3-2) and TRBJ2-5; 7 nucleotides align to TRBD2. This CDR3 region has 12 residues. The germline gives CDR1 LGHDT, CDR2 YNNKEL (reference sequence). The V gene end was trimmed by 1 base and the J gene end by 10 bases; junction bases not matched to a gene: 3. In DNA, the CDR3 is TGTGCCAGCAGCCAAGCCCGGGAGGTCCAGTACTTC. Protein sequence: CASSQAREVQYF.

In this sample, this clone turned up once. The chain joins TRBV7-9 to TRBJ2-3; 15 positions match TRBD2. V was clipped by 5 bases and J by 4 bases; unmatched bases: 7. Germline V gene lookup returns CDR1 SEHNR and CDR2 FQNEAQ (reference sequence). The CDR3 consists of 17 residues. The CDR3 DNA follows: TGTGCCAGCAGCCTCGGACTAGCGGGGGGGCCAGCAGATACGCAGTATTTT. It specifies CASSLGLAGGPADTQYF. The full variable domain, completed using reference TRBV7-9 and TRBJ2-3, is DTGVSQNPRHKITKRGQNVTFRCDPISEHNRLYWYRQTLGQGPEFLTYFQNEAQLEKSRLLSDRFSAERPKGSFSTLEIQRTEQGDSAMYLCASSLGLAGGPADTQYFGPGTRLTVL.

This clone was picked up a small number of times. The chain couples TRBV9 to TRBJ1-2; a weak D match, TRBD1 (6 bases). This CDR3 is 13 amino acids long. Germline values: CDR1 SGDLS, CDR2 YYNGEE. The V gene lost 0 bases and the J gene lost 6 bases, with 9 bases spanning the gap. CDR3 amino acids: CASSVVPGDGYTF. The CDR3 region has the DNA TGTGCCAGCAGCGTAGTCCCAGGGGATGGCTACACCTTC.

This clone was observed a single time. V gene TRBV7-2 combines with J gene TRBJ1-2, with 10 bases that match TRBD1. J gave up 6 bases and V 1 base, and 2 bases lay outside the gene matches. The CDR3 is 14 amino acids. Germline loops: CDR1 SGHTA, CDR2 FQGNSA. CDR3 sequence: CASSLGTGGDGYTF. In DNA form, the CDR3 reads TGTGCCAGCAGCTTAGGGACAGGGGGGGATGGCTACACCTTC.

V is TRBV5-4 and J is TRBJ1-2; D is possibly TRBD1 (6 bases). The CDR3 contains 13 residues. The germline CDR1 and CDR2 sequences are SGHNT and YYREEE (reference sequence). V lost 0 bases, J lost 6 bases, and 9 bases lay in between. Here the CDR3 reads CASSLAGAHGYTF. The CDR3 bases are TGTGCCAGCAGCTTGGCAGGGGCTCATGGCTACACCTTC.

The rearrangement joins TRBV19 to TRBJ2-1, with TRBD1 identical over 8 bases. Trimming cost V 0 bases and J 0 bases; bases outside gene matches: 1. CDR1 is LNHDA, CDR2 SQIVND, per germline (reference sequence). The CDR3 contains 16 residues. Here the CDR3 DNA reads TGTGCCAGTAGTATAGAGACAGGGGTCTCCTACAATGAGCAGTTCTTC. Residues: CASSIETGVSYNEQFF.

V usage is TRBV7-9 and J usage is TRBJ1-5; D may be TRBD1 (6 bases). The CDR3 spans 16 residues. V was cut by 1 base and J by 0 bases, with 10 bases left in between. In germline, CDR1 is SEHNR, CDR2 FQNEAQ (reference sequence). CDR3 in DNA: TGTGCCAGCAGCTTAGGGGACAAAGATAGCAATCAGCCCCAGCATTTT. Translating it yields CASSLGDKDSNQPQHF.